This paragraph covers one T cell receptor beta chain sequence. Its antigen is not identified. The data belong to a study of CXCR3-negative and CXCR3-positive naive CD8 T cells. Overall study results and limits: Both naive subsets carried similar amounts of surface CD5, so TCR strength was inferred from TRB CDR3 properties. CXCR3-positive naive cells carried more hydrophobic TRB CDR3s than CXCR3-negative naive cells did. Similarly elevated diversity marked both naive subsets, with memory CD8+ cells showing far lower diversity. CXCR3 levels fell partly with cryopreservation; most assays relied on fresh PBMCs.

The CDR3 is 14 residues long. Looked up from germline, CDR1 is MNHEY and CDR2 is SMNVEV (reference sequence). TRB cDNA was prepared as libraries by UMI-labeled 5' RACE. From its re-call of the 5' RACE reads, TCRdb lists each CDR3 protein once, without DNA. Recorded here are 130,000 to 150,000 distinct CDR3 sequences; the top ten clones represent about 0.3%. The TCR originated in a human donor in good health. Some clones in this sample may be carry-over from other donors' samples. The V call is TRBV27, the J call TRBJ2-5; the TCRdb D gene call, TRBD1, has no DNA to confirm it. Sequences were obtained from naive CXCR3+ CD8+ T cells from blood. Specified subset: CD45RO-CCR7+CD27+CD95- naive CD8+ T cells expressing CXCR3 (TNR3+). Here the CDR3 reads CASSPGGVQETQYF.